This TCR beta chain was observed in a study of T cells after yellow fever vaccination. Findings and caveats of the study: Once the booster was given, most primary-vaccination clones reappeared, at about 95% for CD4 and around 90% for CD8.

Each CDR3 protein gets one entry after TCRdb re-called the 5' RACE reads with MiXCR. This sample has more than 300,000 distinct CDR3 sequences, with roughly a tenth found just once. The germline V gene encodes CDR1 MGHRA and CDR2 YSYEKL. V shed 1 base and J shed 4 bases, with 10 bases lying between them. The CDR3 runs to 14 residues. This clonotype turned up a few times. The antigen is not known. The chain couples TRBV4-1 to TRBJ1-1, with D possibly TRBD1 on 6 matching bases. This clonotype originated in a man younger than 35 who received the YFV17D yellow fever vaccine. Specimen: CD4+ T cells sorted from PBMCs, collected 45 days after the yellow fever booster vaccination. The CDR3 DNA reads TGCGCCAGCAGCCAAGTTTCGGGGGCCACTGAAGCTTTCTTT. This gives the protein CASSQVSGATEAFF.